These 8 T cell receptor beta chains were all obtained from the same sample, sequenced in a study of somatic mutations in cytotoxic T cells in rheumatoid arthritis (dated by TCRdb to between 2016 and 2019). Libraries were prepared through the immunoSEQ multiplex PCR assay. Held by TCRdb, this immuneACCESS table contains in-frame sequences only and omits some clones. Under half of the omission traces to an unresolved V gene where checked; the cause of the rest is unknown. The sample yields around 23,000 clones; 70% to 85% were counted once. The top ten hold approximately 9.9% of the sample. Source material: CD8+ T cells sorted from blood. The receptors come from a woman aged 18-29 years in good health.

The chain carries TRBV30 and TRBJ1-1; no reliable D call. V was clipped by 3 bases and J by 7 bases, with 6 bases between them. The CDR3 extends over 10 amino acids. Germline assignment: CDR1 GTSNPN and CDR2 SVGIG (reference sequence). CDR3 nucleotides: TGTGCCTGGAGCGTGATTGAAGCTTTCTTT. Protein product: CAWSVIEAFF. Using reference TRBV30 and TRBJ1-1 for the parts outside the CDR3, the full variable domain is SQTIHQWPATLVQPVGSPLSLECTVEGTSNPNLYWYRQAAGRGLQLLFYSVGIGQISSEVPQNLSASRPQDRQFILSSKKLLLSDSGFYLCAWSVIEAFFGQGTRLTVV.

The chain links TRBV12-5 to TRBJ2-1, with D possibly matching TRBD1 (6 bases). V shed 3 bases and J shed 6 bases, with 15 bases lying between them. This CDR3 region has 15 residues. CDR1 is LGHNT and CDR2 is FRNRAP in the germline V gene. The CDR3 DNA follows: TGTGCTAGTGGTTTTTCGGCAGGGGACACCAATGAGCAGTTCTTC. Its translation is CASGFSAGDTNEQFF.

J is TRBJ2-2 and V is TRBV11-2, with D hard to call. Germline values: CDR1 SGHAT, CDR2 FQNNGV. V was pared by 6 bases and J by 5 bases, with 10 bases between. CDR3 length: 13 amino acids. For the CDR3, the DNA is TGTGCCAGCAGTCCAAAGACTACCGGGGAGCTGTTTTTT. This translates into CASSPKTTGELFF.

The J gene is TRBJ2-7, the V gene TRBV5-5; perhaps TRBD1 as D (6 bases). V lost 5 bases and J lost 3, with 18 bases in between. The CDR3 runs 15 residues. Germline lookup yields CDR1 SGHKS and CDR2 YYEKEE (reference sequence). The DNA of the CDR3 is TGTGCCAGCAGGCTTATACCGGACAGCCTCTACGAGCAGTACTTC. This codes for CASRLIPDSLYEQYF.

The V gene is TRBV4-2, the J gene TRBJ2-2; D remains ambiguous. CDR3 size: 15 residues. Trimming stripped 4 bases from V and 0 bases from J, with 9 bases between. Germline-derived CDR1 and CDR2 are LGHNA and YNFKEQ. In DNA, the CDR3 is TGTGCCAGCAGCCGCGATTCAACGAACACCGGGGAGCTGTTTTTT. Its translation: CASSRDSTNTGELFF.

This clone came up once. The same CDR3 can be traced to other DNA sequences in this sample. The rearrangement uses TRBV4-1 and TRBJ2-2; D call uncertain. V dropped 1 base and J dropped 6 bases, with 3 bases sitting between them. CDR1 is MGHRA and CDR2 is YSYEKL in the germline V gene. The CDR3 loop spans 12 amino acids. CDR3 protein: CASSQGSGELFF. CDR3 bases: TGCGCCAGCAGCCAAGGTTCCGGGGAGCTGTTTTTT.

The CDR3, as DNA: TGTGCCAGCCGCGACTGGGACAGGGTCGATCCCGACACCGGGGAGCTGTTTTTT. It encodes CASRDWDRVDPDTGELFF. This chain joins TRBV28 and TRBJ2-2; 9 nucleotides align to TRBD1. Trimming removed 8 bases from V and 3 bases from J; junction bases left unmatched: 16. Germline values: CDR1 MDHEN, CDR2 SYDVKM. This CDR3 has 18 amino acids.

The genes are TRBV5-5 and TRBJ2-7, with 8 bases lining up with TRBD1. Germline V lookup: CDR1 SGHKS, CDR2 YYEKEE (reference sequence). The length of the CDR3 is 14 residues. The ends lost 4 bases at V and 3 bases at J; junction bases unmatched: 6. The CDR3 DNA is TGTGCCAGCAGCCCCGGGACAGGAGACTACGAGCAGTACGTC. Protein product: CASSPGTGDYEQYV.